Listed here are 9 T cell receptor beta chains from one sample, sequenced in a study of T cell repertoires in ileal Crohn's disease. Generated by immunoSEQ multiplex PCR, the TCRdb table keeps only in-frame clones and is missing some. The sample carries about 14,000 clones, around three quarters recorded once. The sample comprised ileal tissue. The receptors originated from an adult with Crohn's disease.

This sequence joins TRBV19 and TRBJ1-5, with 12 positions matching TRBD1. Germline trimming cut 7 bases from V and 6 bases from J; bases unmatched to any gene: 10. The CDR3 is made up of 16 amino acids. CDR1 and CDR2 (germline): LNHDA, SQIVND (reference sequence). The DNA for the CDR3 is TGTGCCAGTACCGAAACCGGGACAGGGGGCAGTCAGCCCCAGCATTTT. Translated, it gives CASTETGTGGSQPQHF.

The CDR3 DNA is TGTGCCAGCAGCCCGGATCCCCCCAGCGGGGGGTGGGCCGGGGAGCTGTTTTTT. Translation: CASSPDPPSGGWAGELFF. The chain combines TRBV7-8 with TRBJ2-2, with 9 bases lining up with TRBD2. In germline, CDR1 is SGHVS, CDR2 FQNEAQ. The CDR3 contains 18 residues. After removal of 5 bases from V and 6 bases from J, the junction contained 16 bases not matched to a gene.

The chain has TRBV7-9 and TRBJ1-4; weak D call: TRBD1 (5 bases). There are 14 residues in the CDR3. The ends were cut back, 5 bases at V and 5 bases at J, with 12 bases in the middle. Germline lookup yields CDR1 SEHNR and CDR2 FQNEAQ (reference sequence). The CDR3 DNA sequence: TGTGCCAGCAGCAGACGGGGGGGGAATGAAAAACTGTTTTTT. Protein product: CASSRRGGNEKLFF.

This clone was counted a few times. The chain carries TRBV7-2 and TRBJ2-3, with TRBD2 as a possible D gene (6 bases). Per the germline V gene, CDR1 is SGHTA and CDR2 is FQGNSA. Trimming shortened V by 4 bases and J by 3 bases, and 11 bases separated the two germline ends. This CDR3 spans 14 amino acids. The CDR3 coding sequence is TGTGCCAGCAGCTGGCGGGGACCTACAGATACGCAGTATTTT. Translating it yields CASSWRGPTDTQYF.

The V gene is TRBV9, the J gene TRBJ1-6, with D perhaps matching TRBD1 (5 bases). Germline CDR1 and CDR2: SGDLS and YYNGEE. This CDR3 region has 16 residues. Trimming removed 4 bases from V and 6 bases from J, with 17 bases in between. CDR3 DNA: TGTGCCAGCAGCCCAATCGACAGACCGACTAATTCACCCCTCCACTTT. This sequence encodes CASSPIDRPTNSPLHF.

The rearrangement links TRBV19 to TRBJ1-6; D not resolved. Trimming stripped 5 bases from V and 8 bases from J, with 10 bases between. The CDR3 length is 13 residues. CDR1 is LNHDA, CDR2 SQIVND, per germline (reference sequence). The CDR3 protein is CASSLPSDSPLHF. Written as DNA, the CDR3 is TGTGCCAGTAGTTTACCATCGGATTCACCCCTCCACTTT.

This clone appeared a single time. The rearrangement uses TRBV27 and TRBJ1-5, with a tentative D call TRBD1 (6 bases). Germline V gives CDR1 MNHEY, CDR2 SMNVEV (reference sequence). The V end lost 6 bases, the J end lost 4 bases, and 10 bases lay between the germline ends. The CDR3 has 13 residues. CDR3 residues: CASSFRGNQPQHF. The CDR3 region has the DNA TGTGCCAGCAGCTTCAGGGGTAATCAGCCCCAGCATTTT.

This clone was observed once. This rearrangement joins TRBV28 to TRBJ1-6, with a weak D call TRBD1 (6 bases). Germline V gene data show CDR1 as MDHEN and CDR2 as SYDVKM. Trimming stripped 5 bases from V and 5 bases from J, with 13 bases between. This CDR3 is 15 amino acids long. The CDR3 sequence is CASSGGRGHNSPLHF. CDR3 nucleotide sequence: TGTGCCAGCAGTGGAGGGCGGGGGCATAATTCACCCCTCCACTTT.

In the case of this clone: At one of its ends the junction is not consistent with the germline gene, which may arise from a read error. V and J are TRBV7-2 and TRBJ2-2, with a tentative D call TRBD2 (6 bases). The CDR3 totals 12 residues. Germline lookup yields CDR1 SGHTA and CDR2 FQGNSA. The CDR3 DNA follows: TGCTTAGGGGAGGCGAACACCGGGGAGCTGTTTTTT. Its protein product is CLGEANTGELFF. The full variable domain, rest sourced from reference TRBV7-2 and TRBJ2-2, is GAGVSQSPSNKVTEKGKDVELRCDPISGHTALYWYRQSLGQGLEFLIYFQGNSAPDKSGLPSDRFSAERTGGSVSTLTIQRTQQEDSAVYLCLGEANTGELFFGEGSRLTVL.